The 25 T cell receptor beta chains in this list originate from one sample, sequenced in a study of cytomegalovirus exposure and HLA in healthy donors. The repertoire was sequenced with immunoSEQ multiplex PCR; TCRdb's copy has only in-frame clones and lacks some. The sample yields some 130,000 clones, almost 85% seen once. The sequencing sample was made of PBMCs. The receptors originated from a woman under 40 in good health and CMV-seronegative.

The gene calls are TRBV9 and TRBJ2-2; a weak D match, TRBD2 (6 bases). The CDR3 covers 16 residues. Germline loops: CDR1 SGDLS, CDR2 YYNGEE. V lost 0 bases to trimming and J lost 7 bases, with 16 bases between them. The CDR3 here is CASSVAVQEGDGELFF. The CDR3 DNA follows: TGTGCCAGCAGCGTAGCAGTCCAGGAGGGCGACGGGGAGCTGTTTTTT. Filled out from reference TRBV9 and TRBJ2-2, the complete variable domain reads DSGVTQTPKHLITATGQRVTLRCSPRSGDLSVYWYQQSLDQGLQFLIQYYNGEERAKGNILERFSAQQFPDLHSELNLSSLELGDSALYFCASSVAVQEGDGELFFGEGSRLTVL.

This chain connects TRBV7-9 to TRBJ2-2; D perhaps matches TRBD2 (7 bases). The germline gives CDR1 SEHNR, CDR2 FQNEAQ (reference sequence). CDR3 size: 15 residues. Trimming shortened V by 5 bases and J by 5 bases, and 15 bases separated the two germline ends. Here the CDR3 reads CASSLRGGRTGELFF. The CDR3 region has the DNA TGTGCCAGCAGCCTGCGCGGGGGCAGGACCGGGGAGCTGTTTTTT.

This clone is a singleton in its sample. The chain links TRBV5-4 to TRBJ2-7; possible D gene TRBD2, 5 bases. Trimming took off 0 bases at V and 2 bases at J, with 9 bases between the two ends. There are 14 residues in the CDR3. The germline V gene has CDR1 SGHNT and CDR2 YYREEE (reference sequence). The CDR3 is CASSLDRGTYEQYF. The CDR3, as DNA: TGTGCCAGCAGCTTGGATCGGGGAACCTACGAGCAGTACTTC.

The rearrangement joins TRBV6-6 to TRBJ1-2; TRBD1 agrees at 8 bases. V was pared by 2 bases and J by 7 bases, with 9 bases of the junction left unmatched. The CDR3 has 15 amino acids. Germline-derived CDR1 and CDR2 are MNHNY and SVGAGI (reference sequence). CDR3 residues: CASSYTLGTGLGYTF. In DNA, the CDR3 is TGTGCCAGCAGTTACACCCTGGGGACAGGTCTTGGCTACACCTTC.

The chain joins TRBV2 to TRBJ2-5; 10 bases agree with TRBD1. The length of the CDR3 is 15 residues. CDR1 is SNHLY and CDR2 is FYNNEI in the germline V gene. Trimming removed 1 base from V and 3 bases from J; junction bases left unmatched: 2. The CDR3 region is CASSEGDRGEETQYF. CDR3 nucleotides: TGTGCCAGCAGTGAAGGGGACAGGGGAGAAGAGACCCAGTACTTC.

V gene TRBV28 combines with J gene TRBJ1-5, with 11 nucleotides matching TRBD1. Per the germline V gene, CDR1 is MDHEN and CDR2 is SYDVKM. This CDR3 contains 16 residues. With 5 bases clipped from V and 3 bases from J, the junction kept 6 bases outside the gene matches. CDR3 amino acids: CASSPAGQGDNQPQHF. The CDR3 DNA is TGTGCCAGCAGTCCCGCGGGACAGGGGGACAATCAGCCCCAGCATTTT. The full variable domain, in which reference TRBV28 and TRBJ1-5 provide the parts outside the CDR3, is DVKVTQSSRYLVKRTGEKVFLECVQDMDHENMFWYRQDPGLGLRLIYFSYDVKMKEKGDIPEGYSVSREKKERFSLILESASTNQTSMYLCASSPAGQGDNQPQHFGDGTRLSIL.

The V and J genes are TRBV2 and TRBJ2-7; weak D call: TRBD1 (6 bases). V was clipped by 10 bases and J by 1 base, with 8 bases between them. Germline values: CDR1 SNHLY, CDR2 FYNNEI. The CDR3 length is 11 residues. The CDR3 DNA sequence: TGTGCCACCGGACAGTCCTACGAGCAGTACTTC. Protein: CATGQSYEQYF.

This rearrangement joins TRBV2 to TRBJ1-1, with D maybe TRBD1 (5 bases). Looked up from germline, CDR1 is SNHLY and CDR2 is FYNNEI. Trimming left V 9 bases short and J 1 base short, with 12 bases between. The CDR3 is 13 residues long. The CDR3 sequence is CASMTDGNTEAFF. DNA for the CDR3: TGTGCCAGTATGACAGATGGGAACACTGAAGCTTTCTTT.

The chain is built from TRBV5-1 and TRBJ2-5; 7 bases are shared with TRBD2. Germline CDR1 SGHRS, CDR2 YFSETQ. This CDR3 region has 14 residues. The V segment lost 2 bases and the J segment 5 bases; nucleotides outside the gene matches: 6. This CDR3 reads CASSFKSGVETQYF. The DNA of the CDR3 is TGCGCCAGCAGCTTCAAAAGCGGGGTCGAGACCCAGTACTTC.

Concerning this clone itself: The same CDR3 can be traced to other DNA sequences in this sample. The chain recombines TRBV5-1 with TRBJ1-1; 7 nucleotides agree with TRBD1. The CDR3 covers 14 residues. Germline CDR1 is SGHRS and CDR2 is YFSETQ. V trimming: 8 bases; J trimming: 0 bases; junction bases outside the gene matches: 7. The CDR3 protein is CASTRGQLNTEAFF. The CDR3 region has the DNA TGCGCCAGTACAAGGGGACAGTTGAACACTGAAGCTTTCTTT.

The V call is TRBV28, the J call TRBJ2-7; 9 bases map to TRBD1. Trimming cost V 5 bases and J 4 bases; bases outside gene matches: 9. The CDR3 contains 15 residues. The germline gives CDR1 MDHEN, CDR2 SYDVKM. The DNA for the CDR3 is TGTGCCAGCAGTACCTCCGGACAGGGGATTTACGAGCAGTACTTC. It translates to CASSTSGQGIYEQYF.

CDR3 loop: CAISEGSSYEQYF. The CDR3 nucleotides read TGTGCCATCAGTGAGGGTAGTTCCTACGAGCAGTACTTC. This chain uses TRBV10-3 with TRBJ2-7; D remains unclear. Trimming cost V 2 bases and J 1 base, with 6 bases left between them. The CDR3 spans 13 residues. The V gene's germline CDR1 is ENHRY and CDR2 SYGVKD.

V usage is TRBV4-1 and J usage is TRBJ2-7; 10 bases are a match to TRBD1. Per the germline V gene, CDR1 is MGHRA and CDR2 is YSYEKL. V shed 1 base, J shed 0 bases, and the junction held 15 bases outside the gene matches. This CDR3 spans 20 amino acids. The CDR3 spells CASSQAGGQGTILSSYEQYF. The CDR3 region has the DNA TGCGCCAGCAGCCAAGCCGGGGGACAGGGGACGATTTTAAGCTCCTACGAGCAGTACTTC.

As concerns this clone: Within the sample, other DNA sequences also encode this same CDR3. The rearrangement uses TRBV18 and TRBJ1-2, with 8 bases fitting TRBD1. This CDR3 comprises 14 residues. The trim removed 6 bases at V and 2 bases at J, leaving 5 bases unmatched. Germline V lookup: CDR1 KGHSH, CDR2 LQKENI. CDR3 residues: CASSPDRVNYGYTF. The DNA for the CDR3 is TGTGCCAGCTCTCCGGACAGGGTAAACTATGGCTACACCTTC. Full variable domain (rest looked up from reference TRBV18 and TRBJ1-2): NAGVMQNPRHLVRRRGQEARLRCSPMKGHSHVYWYRQLPEEGLKFMVYLQKENIIDESGMPKERFSAEFPKEGPSILRIQQVVRGDSAAYFCASSPDRVNYGYTFGSGTRLTVV.

The CDR3: CASSLGGTGWSTEAFF. As DNA, the CDR3 is TGCGCCAGCAGCTTGGGTGGGACAGGGTGGTCCACTGAAGCTTTCTTT. The chain recombines TRBV5-1 with TRBJ1-1, with TRBD1 matching over 9 bases. The trim removed 0 bases at V and 4 bases at J, leaving 7 bases unmatched. CDR3 size: 16 residues. Germline CDR1 is SGHRS and CDR2 is YFSETQ.

The CDR3 protein is CASSLQGADGYTF. CDR3 DNA: TGTGCCAGCAGTTTACAGGGGGCTGATGGCTACACCTTC. This rearrangement joins TRBV6-1 to TRBJ1-2, with 9 bases matching TRBD1. This CDR3 has 13 amino acids. The V segment lost 5 bases and the J segment 6 bases; nucleotides outside the gene matches: 4. CDR1 and CDR2 (germline): MNHNS, SASEGT.

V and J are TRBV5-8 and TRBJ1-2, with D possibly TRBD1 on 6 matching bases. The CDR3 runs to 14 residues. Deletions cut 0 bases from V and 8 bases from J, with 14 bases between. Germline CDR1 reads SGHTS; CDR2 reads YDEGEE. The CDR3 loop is CASSLDRAVWGYTF. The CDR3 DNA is TGTGCCAGCAGCTTGGACAGGGCGGTTTGGGGCTACACCTTC.

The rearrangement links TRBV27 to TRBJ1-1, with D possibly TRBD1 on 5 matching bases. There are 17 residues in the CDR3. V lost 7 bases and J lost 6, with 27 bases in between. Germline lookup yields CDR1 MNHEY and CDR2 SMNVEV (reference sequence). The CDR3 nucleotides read TGTGCCAGCATCTCAAGGGGTGAAGATAGGCCGGGGGCTGAAGCTTTCTTT. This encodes CASISRGEDRPGAEAFF.

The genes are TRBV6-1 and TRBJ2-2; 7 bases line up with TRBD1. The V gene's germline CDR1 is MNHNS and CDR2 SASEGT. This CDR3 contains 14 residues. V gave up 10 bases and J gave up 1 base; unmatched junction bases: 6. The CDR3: CATQTGRNTGELFF. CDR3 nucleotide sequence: TGTGCCACTCAGACAGGGCGGAACACCGGGGAGCTGTTTTTT.

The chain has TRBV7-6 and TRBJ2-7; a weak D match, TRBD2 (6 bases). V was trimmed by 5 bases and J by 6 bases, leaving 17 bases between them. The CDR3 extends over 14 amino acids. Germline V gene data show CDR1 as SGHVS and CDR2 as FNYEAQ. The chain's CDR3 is CASSPLGGPGEQYF. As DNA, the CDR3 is TGTGCCAGCAGCCCCTTGGGGGGTCCGGGCGAGCAGTACTTC.

The CDR3 is CASSPQGIEKLFF. CDR3 DNA: TGTGCCAGCTCACCCCAGGGAATTGAAAAACTGTTTTTT. V usage is TRBV18 and J usage is TRBJ1-4; TRBD1 might be the D (5 bases). Trimming left V 3 bases short and J 7 bases short, with 9 bases between. The V gene's germline CDR1 is KGHSH and CDR2 LQKENI. The CDR3 is 13 amino acids.

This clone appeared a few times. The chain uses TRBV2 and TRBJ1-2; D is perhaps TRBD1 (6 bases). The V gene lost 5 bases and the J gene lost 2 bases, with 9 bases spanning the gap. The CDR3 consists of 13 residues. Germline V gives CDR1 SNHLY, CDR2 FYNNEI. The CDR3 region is CASSPDRNYGYTF. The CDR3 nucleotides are TGTGCCAGCAGTCCCGACAGGAACTATGGCTACACCTTC.

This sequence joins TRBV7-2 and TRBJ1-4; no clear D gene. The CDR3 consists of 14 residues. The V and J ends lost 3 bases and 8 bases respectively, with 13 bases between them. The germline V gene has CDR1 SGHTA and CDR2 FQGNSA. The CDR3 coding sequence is TGTGCCAGCAGCTTGGGGAGTATAGGGGAAAAACTGTTTTTT. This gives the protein CASSLGSIGEKLFF.

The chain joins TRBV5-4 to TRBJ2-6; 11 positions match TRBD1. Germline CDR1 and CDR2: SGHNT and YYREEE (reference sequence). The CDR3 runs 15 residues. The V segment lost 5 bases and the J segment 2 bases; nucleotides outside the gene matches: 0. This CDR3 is CASRGQGAGANVLTF. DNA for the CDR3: TGTGCCAGCAGGGGACAGGGGGCTGGGGCCAACGTCCTGACTTTC.

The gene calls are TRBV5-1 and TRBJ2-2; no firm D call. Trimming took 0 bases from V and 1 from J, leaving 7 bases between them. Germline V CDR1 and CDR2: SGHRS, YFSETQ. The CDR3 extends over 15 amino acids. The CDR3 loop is CASSLGAGNTGELFF. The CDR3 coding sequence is TGCGCCAGCAGCTTGGGGGCAGGGAACACCGGGGAGCTGTTTTTT.